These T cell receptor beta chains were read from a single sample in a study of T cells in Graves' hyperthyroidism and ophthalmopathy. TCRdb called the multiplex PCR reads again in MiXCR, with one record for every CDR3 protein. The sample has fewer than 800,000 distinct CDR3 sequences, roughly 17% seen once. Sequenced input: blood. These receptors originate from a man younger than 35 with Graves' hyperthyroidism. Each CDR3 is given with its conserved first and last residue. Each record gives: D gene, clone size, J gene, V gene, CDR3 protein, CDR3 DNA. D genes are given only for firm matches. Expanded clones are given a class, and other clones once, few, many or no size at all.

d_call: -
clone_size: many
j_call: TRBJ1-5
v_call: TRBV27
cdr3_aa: CASSLVGRSNQPQHF
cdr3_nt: TGTGCCAGCAGCCTTGTTGGGAGGAGCAATCAGCCCCAGCATTTT

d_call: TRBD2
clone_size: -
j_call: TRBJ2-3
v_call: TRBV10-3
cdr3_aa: CAISESPLADTTDTQYF
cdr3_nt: TGTGCCATCAGTGAGTCCCCACTAGCGGATACCACAGATACGCAGTATTTT

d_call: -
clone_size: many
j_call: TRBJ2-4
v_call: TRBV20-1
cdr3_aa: CSAPGPEGIQYF
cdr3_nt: TGCAGTGCACCGGGGCCAGAGGGCATTCAGTACTTC

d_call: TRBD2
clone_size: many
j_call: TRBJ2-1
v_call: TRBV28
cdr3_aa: CASRIAGDGSYNEQFF
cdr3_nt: TGTGCCAGCAGGATAGCGGGAGACGGCTCCTACAATGAGCAGTTCTTC

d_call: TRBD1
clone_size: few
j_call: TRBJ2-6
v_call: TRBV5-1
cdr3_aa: CASSRTAQGASGANVLTF
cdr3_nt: TGCGCCAGCAGCCGGACGGCCCAGGGGGCCTCTGGGGCCAACGTCCTGACTTTC

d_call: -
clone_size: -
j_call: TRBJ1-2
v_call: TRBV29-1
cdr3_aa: CSATGGATGYGYTF
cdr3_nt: TGCAGCGCAACCGGGGGGGCGACTGGCTATGGCTACACCTTC

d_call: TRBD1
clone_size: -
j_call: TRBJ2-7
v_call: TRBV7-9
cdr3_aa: CASSLGGQGRHEQYF
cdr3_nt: TGTGCCAGCAGCTTAGGGGGACAGGGTAGGCACGAGCAGTACTTC

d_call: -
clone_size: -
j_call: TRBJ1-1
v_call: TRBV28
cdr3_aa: CASSLGYRTEAFF
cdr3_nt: TGTGCCAGCAGTTTAGGGTATCGGACTGAAGCTTTCTTT

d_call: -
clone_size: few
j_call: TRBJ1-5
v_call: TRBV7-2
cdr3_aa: CASSLLRASGGNQPQHF
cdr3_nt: TGTGCCAGCAGCTTACTCCGGGCCTCGGGGGGGAATCAGCCCCAGCATTTT

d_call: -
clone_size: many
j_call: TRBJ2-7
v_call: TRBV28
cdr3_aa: CASSWGPYEQYF
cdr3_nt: TGTGCCAGCAGTTGGGGGCCTTACGAGCAGTACTTC

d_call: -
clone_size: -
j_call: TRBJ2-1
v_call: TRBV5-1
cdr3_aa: CASSQALGVYEQFF
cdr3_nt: TGCGCCAGCAGCCAGGCATTGGGAGTATATGAGCAGTTCTTC